The 16 T cell receptor beta chains in this list originate from one sample, sequenced in a study of spatial heterogeneity in lung cancer. MiXCR was run by TCRdb on the 5' RACE reads, yielding one entry per CDR3 protein. Of tens of thousands of distinct CDR3 sequences detected, approximately 6.8% appear once; the ten largest clones hold 35% to 55%. The sample's time point: sample taken at primary tumor resection. Whole RNA, which was extracted from tumor, nontumor lung tissue or frozen PBMC, was sequenced without any cell sorting. Sequenced here: PBMCs, sampled at surgery. These receptors were taken from a female donor with early-stage non-small cell lung cancer.

The chain is built from TRBV3-1 and TRBJ1-1; no clear D gene. The CDR3 totals 15 residues. Trimming stripped 1 base from V and 0 bases from J, with 9 bases between. CDR1 is LGHDT and CDR2 is YNNKEL in the germline V gene (reference sequence). Written as DNA, the CDR3 is TGTGCCAGCAGCCAAGGACGGAGGCTGAACACTGAAGCTTTCTTT. Its translation: CASSQGRRLNTEAFF. The full variable domain, in which reference TRBV3-1 and TRBJ1-1 provide the parts outside the CDR3, is DTAVSQTPKYLVTQMGNDKSIKCEQNLGHDTMYWYKQDSKKFLKIMFSYNNKELIINETVPNRFSPKSPDKAHLNLHINSLELGDSAVYFCASSQGRRLNTEAFFGQGTRLTVV.

In this sample, this clonotype turned up once. The chain employs TRBV15 and TRBJ2-7; D gene unclear. Germline V gives CDR1 LNHNV, CDR2 YYDKDF (reference sequence). The CDR3 has 15 residues. V lost 0 bases, J lost 5 bases, and 14 bases lay in between. The CDR3 coding sequence is TGTGCCACCAGCAGAGATCAATACAGTTTCAACGAGCAGTACTTC. This translates into CATSRDQYSFNEQYF.

There are a few counts of this clonotype. The genes are TRBV5-4 and TRBJ2-3; tentative D call: TRBD2 (5 bases). The CDR3 length is 15 residues. Trimming cost V 4 bases and J 0 bases, with 12 bases left between them. From germline, CDR1 is SGHNT and CDR2 YYREEE (reference sequence). The CDR3 coding sequence is TGTGCCAGCAGCGCGAGGACGGGGAGCACAGATACGCAGTATTTT. It specifies CASSARTGSTDTQYF.

This clonotype was observed many times. The chain links TRBV12-3 or TRBV12-4 to TRBJ2-7; D is ambiguous. This CDR3 has 14 amino acids. V lost 5 bases to trimming and J lost 2 bases, with 13 bases between them. CDR3 DNA: TGTGCCAGCAGTCCCCGGGTGCAGCCCTACGAGCAGTACTTC. This encodes CASSPRVQPYEQYF.

This clonotype showed up many times. The chain combines TRBV28 with TRBJ1-1; D remains unclear. The CDR3 is 13 amino acids. The germline gives CDR1 MDHEN, CDR2 SYDVKM. The germline V and J ends were trimmed by 2 bases and 0 bases, with 4 bases remaining between them. CDR3 residues: CASSLTLNTEAFF. CDR3 coding DNA: TGTGCCAGCAGTTTAACTCTGAACACTGAAGCTTTCTTT.

This clonotype has a count of ten or more. The chain couples TRBV5-1 to TRBJ2-3, with 8 positions matching TRBD1. V shed 2 bases and J 0 bases; nucleotides not matched to a gene: 2. The CDR3 has 15 residues. CDR1 SGHRS and CDR2 YFSETQ come from the germline V gene. This CDR3 reads CASSFTGGSTDTQYF. CDR3 nucleotide sequence: TGCGCCAGCAGCTTTACAGGGGGTAGCACAGATACGCAGTATTTT.

A few counts support this clonotype. The chain recombines TRBV4-3 with TRBJ2-5, with 7 bases aligning to TRBD1. Germline values: CDR1 LGHNA, CDR2 YSLEER. The CDR3 extends over 13 amino acids. J gave up 4 bases and V 5 bases, and 4 bases lay outside the gene matches. CDR3 amino acids: CASSNDRAETQYF. In DNA, the CDR3 is TGCGCCAGCAGCAACGACAGGGCAGAGACCCAGTACTTC.

This clonotype was detected a few times. The chain is built from TRBV5-1 and TRBJ1-1, with 7 bases lining up with TRBD1. The CDR3 length is 16 residues. Per the germline V gene, CDR1 is SGHRS and CDR2 is YFSETQ. Germline trimming cut 4 bases from V and 1 base from J; bases unmatched to any gene: 10. Written as DNA, the CDR3 is TGCGCCAGCAGCACCGGGGGTACAGGGGCGAACACTGAAGCTTTCTTT. Translating gives CASSTGGTGANTEAFF.

This clonotype was recorded at least ten times. The CDR3 loop reads CASSSSSWSNYGYTF. CDR3 DNA sequence: TGCGCCAGCAGCTCCTCCAGCTGGTCTAACTATGGCTACACCTTC. The chain employs TRBV5-1 and TRBJ1-2; no firm D call. This CDR3 region has 15 residues. Trimming removed 3 bases at V and 0 bases at J, with 12 bases between. CDR1 SGHRS and CDR2 YFSETQ come from the germline V gene.

This clonotype was counted a few times. The chain combines TRBV10-3 with TRBJ1-2; 10 bases align to TRBD1. The CDR3 sequence is 13 residues long. The junction had 9 bases not matched to a gene; V was cut back by 10 bases and J by 7 bases. In germline, CDR1 is ENHRY, CDR2 SYGVKD. The CDR3 DNA is TGTGCCACAGAAGCGGGACAGGGGTCTGGCTACACCTTC. Its protein product is CATEAGQGSGYTF.

This clonotype was observed at least ten times. The CDR3: CASSEIGGSSYEQYF. In nucleotides, the CDR3 is TGTGCCAGCAGTGAAATCGGGGGGAGCTCCTACGAGCAGTACTTC. This rearrangement joins TRBV25-1 to TRBJ2-7; 7 bases are a match to TRBD2. Per germline, CDR1 MGHDK and CDR2 SYGVNS. The CDR3 length is 15 residues. J was trimmed by 0 bases and V by 2 bases; bases with no gene match: 4.

The rearrangement joins TRBV6-1 to TRBJ1-5; D is possibly TRBD1 (6 bases). CDR1 MNHNS and CDR2 SASEGT come from the germline V gene. V was trimmed by 7 bases and J by 7 bases, leaving 17 bases between them. The CDR3 contains 14 residues. CDR3 nucleotides: TGTGCCAGCACGAACGGGGGGGCAGGGCAGCCCCAGCATTTT. As protein: CASTNGGAGQPQHF.

At least ten counts were recorded for this clonotype. CDR3 amino acids: CASRSTADYTF. The CDR3 DNA reads TGTGCCAGCAGATCGACAGCAGACTACACCTTC. The chain combines TRBV28 with TRBJ1-2; maybe TRBD1 (5 bases). Germline CDR1 is MDHEN and CDR2 is SYDVKM. Deletions cut 6 bases from V and 10 bases from J, with 12 bases between. The CDR3 extends over 11 amino acids.

This clonotype was counted many times. The chain is built from TRBV24-1 and TRBJ2-1; D might be TRBD2 (5 bases). The CDR3 consists of 16 residues. The ends were cut back, 2 bases at V and 0 bases at J, with 10 bases in the middle. The germline gives CDR1 KGHDR, CDR2 SFDVKD. The DNA for the CDR3 is TGTGCCACCAGTGATTCGGACTCGAGCTCCTACAATGAGCAGTTCTTC. Translated, it gives CATSDSDSSSYNEQFF.

This clonotype appeared many times. This chain connects TRBV9 to TRBJ2-1; a possible D gene is TRBD2 (5 bases). Germline V gene data show CDR1 as SGDLS and CDR2 as YYNGEE. The length of the CDR3 is 14 residues. V lost 4 bases, J lost 6 bases, and 14 bases lay in between. The CDR3 is CASSSYGSPNEQFF. As DNA, the CDR3 is TGTGCCAGCAGCTCCTATGGGAGCCCCAATGAGCAGTTCTTC.

For this clonotype: One base away lies a much larger clone, so this may be a sequencing read error. The chain recombines TRBV6-1 with TRBJ2-3; tentative D call: TRBD2 (5 bases). Germline CDR1 and CDR2: MNHNS and SASEGT. The CDR3 is 11 residues long. CDR3 DNA: TGTGTCAGCAGTACGGGGAATACGCAGTATTTT. Translation gives CVSSTGNTQYF.